This entry features one TCR beta chain sequence. Time point given: new active TB diagnosis, blood taken before or within 7 days of starting treatment. These data originate in a study of T cells in tuberculosis. Clones were read by immunoSEQ multiplex PCR, and TCRdb kept only the in-frame ones, dropping some. The sample lists about 34,000 clones; roughly 90% were seen once. The sequence came from an adult with tuberculosis. This material consisted of PBMCs, taken at tuberculosis diagnosis.

The DNA of the CDR3 is TGCGCCAGCAGCTTGGACGGCACTGAAGCTTTCTTT. This encodes CASSLDGTEAFF. The rearrangement joins TRBV5-1 to TRBJ1-1; D remains ambiguous. This CDR3 spans 12 amino acids. V gave up 0 bases and J gave up 4 bases, with 4 bases separating them. Germline V gives CDR1 SGHRS, CDR2 YFSETQ.